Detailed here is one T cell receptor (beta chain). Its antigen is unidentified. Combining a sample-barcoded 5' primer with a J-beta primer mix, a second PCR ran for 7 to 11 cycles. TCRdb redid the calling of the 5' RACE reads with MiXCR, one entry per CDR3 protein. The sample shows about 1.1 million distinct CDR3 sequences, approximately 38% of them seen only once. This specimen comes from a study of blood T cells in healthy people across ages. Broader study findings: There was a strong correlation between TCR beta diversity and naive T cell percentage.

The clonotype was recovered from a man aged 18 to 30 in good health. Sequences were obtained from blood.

CDR3 sequence reads: CATSRDPTEAFF. Written as DNA, the CDR3 is TGTGCCACCAGCAGAGATCCCACTGAAGCTTTCTTT. The rearrangement links TRBV15 to TRBJ1-1, with D uncertain. The CDR3 contains 12 residues. Germline lookup yields CDR1 LNHNV and CDR2 YYDKDF (reference sequence). V was pared by 0 bases and J by 4 bases, with 3 bases between.